What follows are 7 T cell receptor beta chains derived from one specimen sequenced in a study of cytomegalovirus exposure and HLA in healthy donors. With 60 Vbeta and 13 Jbeta primers, the PCR was carried out. Clones were read by immunoSEQ multiplex PCR, and TCRdb kept only the in-frame ones, dropping some. Of about 190,000 clones in the sample, about 84% were seen once. Sequencing was done on a sample of PBMCs. All receptors come from a woman in her twenties or thirties in good health and CMV-seropositive.

The V gene is TRBV4-1, the J gene TRBJ2-1; tentatively, D is TRBD2 (6 bases). V shed 5 bases and J shed 1 base, with 18 bases lying between them. This CDR3 is built from 17 residues. Germline CDR1 and CDR2: MGHRA and YSYEKL. The DNA of the CDR3 is TGCGCCAGCAGCGACTACCGGGGGTCCCGGTCCTACAATGAGCAGTTCTTC. Its translation: CASSDYRGSRSYNEQFF.

J is TRBJ1-2 and V is TRBV28; TRBD1 matches 8 bases. Germline lookup yields CDR1 MDHEN and CDR2 SYDVKM. CDR3 length: 15 residues. The J segment lost 4 bases and the V segment lost 6 bases, leaving 10 bases of the junction unmatched. This CDR3 is CASRSAATGGYGYTF. CDR3 nucleotides: TGTGCCAGCAGGAGTGCGGCCACAGGGGGCTATGGCTACACCTTC.

The chain links TRBV30 to TRBJ2-1, with 14 bases matching TRBD2. The CDR3 extends over 15 amino acids. Germline trimming cut 2 bases from V and 8 bases from J; bases unmatched to any gene: 5. Germline V gives CDR1 GTSNPN, CDR2 SVGIG (reference sequence). The DNA for the CDR3 is TGTGCCTGGAGTCCAGGACTAGCGGGAGGCGATGAGCAGTTCTTC. Protein product: CAWSPGLAGGDEQFF.

V usage is TRBV1 and J usage is TRBJ2-1; TRBD2, as called in the table, went unchecked against the DNA. TRBV1 is a pseudogene. CDR3 size: 16 residues. CDR3 coding DNA: TGCACCAGCAGCCAAGATGCTAGCGGATTCTACAATGAGCAGTTCTTC. Protein sequence: CTSSQDASGFYNEQFF.

The chain combines TRBV20-1 with TRBJ1-1; 7 bases are shared with TRBD1. The CDR3 is 11 residues long. The ends lost 6 bases at V and 11 bases at J; junction bases unmatched: 9. Germline V gives CDR1 DFQATT, CDR2 SNEGSKA (reference sequence). The DNA of the CDR3 is TGCAGTGCCACGACCGGGACAGCCGCTTTCTTT. Its protein product is CSATTGTAAFF.

The chain carries TRBV28 and TRBJ2-1; perhaps TRBD1 as D (6 bases). The CDR3 has 15 amino acids. From germline, CDR1 is MDHEN and CDR2 SYDVKM. V was clipped by 5 bases and J by 5 bases, with 16 bases between them. Here the CDR3 DNA reads TGTGCCAGCAGTAGCACAGGGAAAGTACACAATGAGCAGTTCTTC. Protein: CASSSTGKVHNEQFF.

This clone was seen more than once but under ten times. The rearrangement joins TRBV29-1 to TRBJ2-3; no clear D. Germline CDR1 and CDR2: SQVTM and ANQGSEA. V lost 8 bases to trimming and J lost 2 bases, with 14 bases between them. This CDR3 has 13 residues. For the CDR3, the DNA is TGCAGCCGTGCGGCTAGTTACACAGATACGCAGTATTTT. This encodes CSRAASYTDTQYF.